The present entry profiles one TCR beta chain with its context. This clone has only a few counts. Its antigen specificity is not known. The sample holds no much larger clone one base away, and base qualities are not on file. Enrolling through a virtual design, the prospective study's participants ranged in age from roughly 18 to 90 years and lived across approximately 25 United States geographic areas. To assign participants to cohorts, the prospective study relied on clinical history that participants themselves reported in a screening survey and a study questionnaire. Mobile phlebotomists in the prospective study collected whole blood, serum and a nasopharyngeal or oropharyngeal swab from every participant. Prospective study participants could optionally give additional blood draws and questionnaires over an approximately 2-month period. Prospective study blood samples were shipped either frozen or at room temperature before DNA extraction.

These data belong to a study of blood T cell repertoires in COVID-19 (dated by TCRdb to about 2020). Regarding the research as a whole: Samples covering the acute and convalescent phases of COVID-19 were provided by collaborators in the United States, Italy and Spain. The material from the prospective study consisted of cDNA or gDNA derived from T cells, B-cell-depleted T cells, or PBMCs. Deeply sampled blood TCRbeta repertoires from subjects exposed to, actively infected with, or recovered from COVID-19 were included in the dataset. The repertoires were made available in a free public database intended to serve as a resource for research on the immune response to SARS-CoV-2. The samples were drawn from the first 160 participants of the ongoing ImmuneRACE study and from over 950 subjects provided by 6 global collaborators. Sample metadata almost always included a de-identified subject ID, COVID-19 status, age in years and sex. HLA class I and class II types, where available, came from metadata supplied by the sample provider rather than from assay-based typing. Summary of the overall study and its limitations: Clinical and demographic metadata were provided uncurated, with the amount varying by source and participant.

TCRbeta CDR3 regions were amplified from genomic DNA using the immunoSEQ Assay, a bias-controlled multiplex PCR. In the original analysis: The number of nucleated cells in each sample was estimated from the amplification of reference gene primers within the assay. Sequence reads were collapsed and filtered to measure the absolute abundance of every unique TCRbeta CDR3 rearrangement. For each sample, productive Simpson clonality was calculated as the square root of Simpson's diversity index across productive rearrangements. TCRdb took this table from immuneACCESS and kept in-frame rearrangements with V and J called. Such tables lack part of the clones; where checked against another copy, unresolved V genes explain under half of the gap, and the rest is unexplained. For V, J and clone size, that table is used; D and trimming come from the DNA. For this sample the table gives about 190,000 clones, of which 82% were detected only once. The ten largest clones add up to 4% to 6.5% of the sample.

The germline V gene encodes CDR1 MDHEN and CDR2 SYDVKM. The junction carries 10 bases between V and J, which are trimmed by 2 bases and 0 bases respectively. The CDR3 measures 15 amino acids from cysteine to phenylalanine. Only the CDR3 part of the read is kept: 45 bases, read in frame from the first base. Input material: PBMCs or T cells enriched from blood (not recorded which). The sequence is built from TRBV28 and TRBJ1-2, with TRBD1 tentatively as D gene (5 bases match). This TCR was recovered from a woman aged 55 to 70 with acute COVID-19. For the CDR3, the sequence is CASSLGHSANYGYTF. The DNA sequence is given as TGTGCCAGCAGTTTAGGACACTCAGCTAACTATGGCTACACCTTC.